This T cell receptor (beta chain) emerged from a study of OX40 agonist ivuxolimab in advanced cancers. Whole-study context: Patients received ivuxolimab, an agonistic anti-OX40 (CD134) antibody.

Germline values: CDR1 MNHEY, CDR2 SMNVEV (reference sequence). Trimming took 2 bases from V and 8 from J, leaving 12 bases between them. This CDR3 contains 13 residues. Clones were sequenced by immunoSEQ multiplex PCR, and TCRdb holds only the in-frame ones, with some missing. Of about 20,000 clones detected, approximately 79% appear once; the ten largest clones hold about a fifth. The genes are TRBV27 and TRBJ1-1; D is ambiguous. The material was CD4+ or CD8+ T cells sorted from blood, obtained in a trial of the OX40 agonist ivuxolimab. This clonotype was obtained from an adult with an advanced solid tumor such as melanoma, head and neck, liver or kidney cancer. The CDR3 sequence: CASSLNPRFEAFF. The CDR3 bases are TGTGCCAGCAGTTTAAATCCCAGGTTCGAAGCTTTCTTT.